The entry that follows covers one T cell receptor beta chain sequence. Germline V gives CDR1 SGHTA, CDR2 FQGTGA. With 5 bases clipped from V and 3 bases from J, the junction kept 9 bases outside the gene matches. This CDR3 contains 16 residues. This sample is drawn from a study of CD8 T cells in Susac syndrome. The RNA, roughly 0.45 to 1 ug, was put through reverse transcription using random hexamers. TCRdb re-called the immunoSEQ multiplex PCR reads with MiXCR, one entry per CDR3 protein. The sample consists of 150,000 to 200,000 distinct CDR3 sequences, roughly 92% of them appearing once. The origin of this receptor is a human donor in good health. V is TRBV7-3 and J is TRBJ2-1; 8 nucleotides align to TRBD2. Material: CD4+ T cells from PBMCs. CDR3 bases: TGTGCCAGCAGCCTTCTACCGGGGGGGCTCTACAATGAGCAGTTCTTC. This translates into CASSLLPGGLYNEQFF.